This T cell receptor beta chain stems from a study of blood T cell repertoires in COVID-19. Study in general: Researchers got acute and convalescent COVID-19 samples from the United States, Italy and Spain. T cells, B-cell-depleted T cells, or PBMCs supplied cDNA or gDNA.

Under the authors' procedure: Scientists estimated how many nucleated cells there were by amplifying reference gene primers. The method was immunoSEQ multiplex PCR; TCRdb's version includes in-frame clones alone and lacks a portion of them. That table furnishes V, J and clone size, whereas the DNA furnished D and trimming. The repertoire includes 130,000 to 150,000 clones, more than 70% of them detected once, and about 2% sits in the top ten. CDR1 is MNHEY and CDR2 is SVGAGI in the germline V gene. With 6 bases removed from V and 0 bases from J, the gap between germline ends came to 6 bases. This CDR3 is built from 13 residues.

Sequencing was performed on peripheral blood. The sequence derives from a human donor in a cohort sampled during active COVID-19. The J gene is TRBJ1-5, the V gene TRBV6-5; D not certain. CDR3 DNA: TGTGCCAGCAGAGAGAATAGCAATCAGCCCCAGCATTTT. Its protein product is CASRENSNQPQHF.